This TCR beta chain was recorded in a study of vaccination effects on CD4 cells after COVID-19. Worth noting for this clone: Its antigen remains unknown.

Isolating CD4+ T cells followed less than 12 days of culture. The method was immunoSEQ multiplex PCR; TCRdb's version includes in-frame clones alone and lacks a portion of them. The data hold tens of thousands of clones, with about two thirds observed a single time. The germline V gene encodes CDR1 LGHDT and CDR2 YNNKEL (reference sequence). The CDR3 contains 15 residues. Trimming stripped 2 bases from V and 6 bases from J, with 15 bases between. Sequences were derived from CD4+ T cells from PBMCs cultured without peptide, sampled before COVID-19 vaccination. This sequence was found in a human donor who had a prior SARS-CoV-2 infection. V gene TRBV3-1 (or the pseudogene TRBV3-2) combines with J gene TRBJ2-3; no reliable D call. CDR3 bases: TGTGCCAGCAGCCAATTCTTAAGGGCATCGGATACGCAGTATTTT. Residues: CASSQFLRASDTQYF.